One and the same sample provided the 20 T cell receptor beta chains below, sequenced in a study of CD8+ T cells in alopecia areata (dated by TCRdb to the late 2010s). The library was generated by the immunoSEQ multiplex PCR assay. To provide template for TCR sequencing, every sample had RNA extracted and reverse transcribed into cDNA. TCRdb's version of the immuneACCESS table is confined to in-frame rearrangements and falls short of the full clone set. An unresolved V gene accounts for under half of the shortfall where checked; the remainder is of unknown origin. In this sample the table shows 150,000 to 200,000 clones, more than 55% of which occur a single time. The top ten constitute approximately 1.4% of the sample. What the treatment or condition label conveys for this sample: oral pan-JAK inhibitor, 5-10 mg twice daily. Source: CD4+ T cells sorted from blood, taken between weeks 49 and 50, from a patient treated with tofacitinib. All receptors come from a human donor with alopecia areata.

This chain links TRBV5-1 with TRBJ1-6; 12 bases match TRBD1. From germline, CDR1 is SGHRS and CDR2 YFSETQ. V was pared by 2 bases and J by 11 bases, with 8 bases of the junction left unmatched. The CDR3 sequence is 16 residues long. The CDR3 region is CASSLGTGGAEAPLHF. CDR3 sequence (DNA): TGCGCCAGCAGCTTAGGGACAGGGGGCGCGGAGGCACCCCTCCACTTT.

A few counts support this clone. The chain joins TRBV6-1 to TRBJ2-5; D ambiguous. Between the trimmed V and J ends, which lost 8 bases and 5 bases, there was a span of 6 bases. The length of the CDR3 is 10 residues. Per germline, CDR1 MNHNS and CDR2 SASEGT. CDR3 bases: TGTGCCAGCTGGCTGGAGACCCAGTACTTC. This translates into CASWLETQYF.

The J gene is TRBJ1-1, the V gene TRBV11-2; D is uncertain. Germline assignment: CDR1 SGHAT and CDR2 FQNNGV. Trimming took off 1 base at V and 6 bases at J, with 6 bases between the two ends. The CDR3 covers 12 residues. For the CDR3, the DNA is TGTGCCAGCAGCTTAGCCCAGGCTGAAGCTTTCTTT. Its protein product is CASSLAQAEAFF.

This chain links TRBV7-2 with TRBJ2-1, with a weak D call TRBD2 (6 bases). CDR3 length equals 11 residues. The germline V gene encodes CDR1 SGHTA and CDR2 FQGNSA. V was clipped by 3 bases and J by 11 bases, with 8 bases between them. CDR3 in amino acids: CASSFGGKQFF. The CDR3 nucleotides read TGTGCCAGCAGCTTCGGCGGGAAGCAGTTCTTC.

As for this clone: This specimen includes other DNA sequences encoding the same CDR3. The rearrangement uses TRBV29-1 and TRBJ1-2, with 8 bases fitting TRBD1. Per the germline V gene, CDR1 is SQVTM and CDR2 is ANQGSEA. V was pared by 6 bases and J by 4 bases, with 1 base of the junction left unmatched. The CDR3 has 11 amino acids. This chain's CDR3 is CSVTGGYGYTF. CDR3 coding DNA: TGCAGCGTAACAGGGGGCTATGGCTACACCTTC. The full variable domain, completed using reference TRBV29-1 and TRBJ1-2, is SAVISQKPSRDICQRGTSLTIQCQVDSQVTMMFWYRQQPGQSLTLIATANQGSEATYESGFVIDKFPISRPNLTFSTLTVSNMSPEDSSIYLCSVTGGYGYTFGSGTRLTVV.

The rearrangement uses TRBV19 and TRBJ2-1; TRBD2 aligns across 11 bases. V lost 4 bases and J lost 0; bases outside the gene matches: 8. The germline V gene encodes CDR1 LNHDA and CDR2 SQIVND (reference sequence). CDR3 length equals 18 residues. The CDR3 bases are TGTGCCAGTAGTAGTTGGACTAGCGGGCCTAGCTCCTACAATGAGCAGTTCTTC. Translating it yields CASSSWTSGPSSYNEQFF.

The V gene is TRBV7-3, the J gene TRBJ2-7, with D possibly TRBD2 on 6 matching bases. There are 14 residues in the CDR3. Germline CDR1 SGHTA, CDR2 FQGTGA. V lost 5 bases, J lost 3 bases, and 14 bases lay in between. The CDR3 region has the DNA TGTGCCAGCAGCGCTAGCCCGGGGGACTACGAGCAGTACTTC. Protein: CASSASPGDYEQYF.

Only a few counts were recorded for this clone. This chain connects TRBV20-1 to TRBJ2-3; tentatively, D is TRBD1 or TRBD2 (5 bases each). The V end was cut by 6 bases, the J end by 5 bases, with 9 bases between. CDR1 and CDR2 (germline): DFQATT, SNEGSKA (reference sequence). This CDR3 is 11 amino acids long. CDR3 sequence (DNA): TGCAGTGCACAGAGGGGAGATACGCAGTATTTT. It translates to CSAQRGDTQYF.

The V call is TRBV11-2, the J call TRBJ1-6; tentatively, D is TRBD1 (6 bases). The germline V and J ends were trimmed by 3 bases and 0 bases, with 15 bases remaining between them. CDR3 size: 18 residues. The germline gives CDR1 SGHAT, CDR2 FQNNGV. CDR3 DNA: TGTGCCAGCAGCTTGCGGGGGGCTTCGAGCTCCTATAATTCACCCCTCCACTTT. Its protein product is CASSLRGASSSYNSPLHF.

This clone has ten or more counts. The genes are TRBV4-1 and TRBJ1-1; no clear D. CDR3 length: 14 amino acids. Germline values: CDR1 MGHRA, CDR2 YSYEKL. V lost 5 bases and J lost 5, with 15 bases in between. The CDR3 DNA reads TGCGCCAGCAGCTCCCCGACATCTCGAACTGAAGCTTTCTTT. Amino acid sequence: CASSSPTSRTEAFF.

CDR3 residues: CASSLEVTGTEAFF. As DNA, the CDR3 is TGCGCCAGCAGCTTGGAAGTGACAGGGACTGAAGCTTTCTTT. This chain connects TRBV5-1 to TRBJ1-1; 7 nucleotides align to TRBD1. CDR1 is SGHRS, CDR2 YFSETQ, per germline. Trimming cost V 0 bases and J 5 bases; bases outside gene matches: 4. CDR3 size: 14 residues. Supplemented by reference TRBV5-1 and TRBJ1-1, the full variable domain reads KAGVTQTPRYLIKTRGQQVTLSCSPISGHRSVSWYQQTPGQGLQFLFEYFSETQRNKGNFPGRFSGRQFSNSRSEMNVSTLELGDSALYLCASSLEVTGTEAFFGQGTRLTVV.

The CDR3, as DNA: TGTGCCAGCAGCTTAACTCCTGACACCGTCCCTAACTATGGCTACACCTTC. It translates to CASSLTPDTVPNYGYTF. The chain is built from TRBV11-2 and TRBJ1-2, with D uncertain. This CDR3 spans 17 amino acids. The ends were cut back, 2 bases at V and 0 bases at J, with 16 bases in the middle. Germline values: CDR1 SGHAT, CDR2 FQNNGV. Looking up the rest from reference TRBV11-2 and TRBJ1-2 gives the full variable domain: EAGVAQSPRYKIIEKRQSVAFWCNPISGHATLYWYQQILGQGPKLLIQFQNNGVVDDSQLPKDRFSAERLKGVDSTLKIQPAKLEDSAVYLCASSLTPDTVPNYGYTFGSGTRLTVV.

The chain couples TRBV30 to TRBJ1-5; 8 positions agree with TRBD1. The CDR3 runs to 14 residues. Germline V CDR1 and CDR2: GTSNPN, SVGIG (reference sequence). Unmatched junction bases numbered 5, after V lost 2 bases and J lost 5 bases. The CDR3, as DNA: TGTGCCTGGAGTTCTCGACAGGGGCATCAGCCCCAGCATTTT. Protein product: CAWSSRQGHQPQHF.

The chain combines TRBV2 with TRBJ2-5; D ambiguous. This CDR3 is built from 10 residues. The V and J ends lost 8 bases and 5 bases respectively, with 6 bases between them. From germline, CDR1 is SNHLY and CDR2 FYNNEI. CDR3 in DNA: TGTGCCAGCGGGGTGGAGACCCAGTACTTC. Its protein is CASGVETQYF.

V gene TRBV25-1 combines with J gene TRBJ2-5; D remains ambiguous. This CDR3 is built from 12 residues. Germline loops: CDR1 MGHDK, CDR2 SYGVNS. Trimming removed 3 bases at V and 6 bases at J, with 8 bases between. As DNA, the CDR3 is TGTGCCAGCAGTGATCTAGGCCAGACCCAGTACTTC. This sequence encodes CASSDLGQTQYF.

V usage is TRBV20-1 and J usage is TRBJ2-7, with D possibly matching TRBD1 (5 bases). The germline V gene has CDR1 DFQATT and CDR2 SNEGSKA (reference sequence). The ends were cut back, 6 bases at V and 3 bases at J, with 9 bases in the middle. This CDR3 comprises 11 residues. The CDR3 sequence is CSAVDSYEQYF. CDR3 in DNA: TGCAGTGCCGTAGACAGCTACGAGCAGTACTTC.

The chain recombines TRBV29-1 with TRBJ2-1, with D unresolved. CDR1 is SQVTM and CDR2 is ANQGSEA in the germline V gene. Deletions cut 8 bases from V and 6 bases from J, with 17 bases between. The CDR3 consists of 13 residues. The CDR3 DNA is TGCAGCCTAGTCCCCGTGATCGGCAATGAGCAGTTCTTC. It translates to CSLVPVIGNEQFF.

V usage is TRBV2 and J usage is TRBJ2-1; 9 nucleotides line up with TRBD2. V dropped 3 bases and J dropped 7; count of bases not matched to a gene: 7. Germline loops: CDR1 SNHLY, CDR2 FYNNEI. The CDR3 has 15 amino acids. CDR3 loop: CASSDRLAVYNEQFF. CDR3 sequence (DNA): TGTGCCAGCAGTGATAGACTAGCGGTGTATAATGAGCAGTTCTTC.

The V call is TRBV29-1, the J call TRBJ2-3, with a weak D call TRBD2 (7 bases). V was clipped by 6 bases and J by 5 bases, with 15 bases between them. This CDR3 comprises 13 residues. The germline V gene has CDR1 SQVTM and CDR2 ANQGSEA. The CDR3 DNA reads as TGCAGCGTAGATCGGGGGGCCCTAGATACGCAGTATTTT. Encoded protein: CSVDRGALDTQYF.

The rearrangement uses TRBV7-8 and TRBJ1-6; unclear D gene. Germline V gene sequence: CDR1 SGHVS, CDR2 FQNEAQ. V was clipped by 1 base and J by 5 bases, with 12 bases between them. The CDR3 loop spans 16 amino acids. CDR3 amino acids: CASSLDRAVDNSPLHF. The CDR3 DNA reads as TGTGCCAGCAGCTTAGACCGGGCAGTAGATAATTCACCCCTCCACTTT.